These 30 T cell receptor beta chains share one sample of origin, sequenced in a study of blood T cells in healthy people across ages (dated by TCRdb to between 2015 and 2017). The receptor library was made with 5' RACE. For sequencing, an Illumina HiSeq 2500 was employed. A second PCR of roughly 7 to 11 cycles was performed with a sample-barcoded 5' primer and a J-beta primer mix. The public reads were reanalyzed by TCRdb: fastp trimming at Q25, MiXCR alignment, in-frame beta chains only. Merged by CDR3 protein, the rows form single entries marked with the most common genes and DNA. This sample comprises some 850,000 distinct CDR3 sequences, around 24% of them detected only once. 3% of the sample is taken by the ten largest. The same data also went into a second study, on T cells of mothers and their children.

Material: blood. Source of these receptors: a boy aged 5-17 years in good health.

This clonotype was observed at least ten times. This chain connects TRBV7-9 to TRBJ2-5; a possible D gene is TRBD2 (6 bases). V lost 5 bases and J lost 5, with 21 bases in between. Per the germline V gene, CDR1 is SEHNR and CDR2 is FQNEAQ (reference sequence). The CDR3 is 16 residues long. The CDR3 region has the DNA TGTGCCAGCAGCCACCGGGACTCAATTCCACGGGAGACCCAGTACTTC. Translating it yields CASSHRDSIPRETQYF.

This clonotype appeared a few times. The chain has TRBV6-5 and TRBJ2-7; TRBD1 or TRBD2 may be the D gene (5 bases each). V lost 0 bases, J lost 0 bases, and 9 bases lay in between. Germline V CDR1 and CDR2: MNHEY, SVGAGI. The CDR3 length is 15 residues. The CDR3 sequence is CASSYSEGSSYEQYF. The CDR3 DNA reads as TGTGCCAGCAGTTACTCAGAGGGGTCCTCCTACGAGCAGTACTTC.

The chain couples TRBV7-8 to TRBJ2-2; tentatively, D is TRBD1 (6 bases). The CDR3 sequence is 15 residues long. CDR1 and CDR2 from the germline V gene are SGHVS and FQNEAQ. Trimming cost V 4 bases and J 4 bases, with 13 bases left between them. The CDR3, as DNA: TGTGCCAGCAGCTCGACAGGTGCCCTCACCGGGGAGCTGTTTTTT. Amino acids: CASSSTGALTGELFF.

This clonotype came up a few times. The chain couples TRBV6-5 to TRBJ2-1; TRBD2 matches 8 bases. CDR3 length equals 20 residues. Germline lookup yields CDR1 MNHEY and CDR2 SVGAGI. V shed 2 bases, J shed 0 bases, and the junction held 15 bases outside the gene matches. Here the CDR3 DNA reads TGTGCCAGCAGTTACCAACGCGGGGGGCCCCCGGGGGGCTCCTACAATGAGCAGTTCTTC. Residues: CASSYQRGGPPGGSYNEQFF.

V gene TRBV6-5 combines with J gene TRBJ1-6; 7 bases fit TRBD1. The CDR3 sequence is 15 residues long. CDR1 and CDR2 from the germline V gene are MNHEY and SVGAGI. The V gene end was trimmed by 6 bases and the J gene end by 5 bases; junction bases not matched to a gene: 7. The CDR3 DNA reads TGTGCCAGCAGGAGAGGGGGCACCAATAATTCACCCCTCCACTTT. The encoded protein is CASRRGGTNNSPLHF.

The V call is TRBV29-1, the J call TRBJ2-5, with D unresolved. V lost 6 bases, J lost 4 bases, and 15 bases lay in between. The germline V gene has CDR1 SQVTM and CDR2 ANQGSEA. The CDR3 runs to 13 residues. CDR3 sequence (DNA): TGCAGCGTAGACCCAGTAGTCGGAGAGACCCAGTACTTC. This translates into CSVDPVVGETQYF.

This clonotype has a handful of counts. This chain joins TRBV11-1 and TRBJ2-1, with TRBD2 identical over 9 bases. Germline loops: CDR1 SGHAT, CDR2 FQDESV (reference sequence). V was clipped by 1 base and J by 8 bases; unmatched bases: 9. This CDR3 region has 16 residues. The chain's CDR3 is CASSLETAGGEDEQFF. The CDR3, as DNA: TGTGCCAGCAGCTTAGAGACGGCGGGGGGGGAGGATGAGCAGTTCTTC.

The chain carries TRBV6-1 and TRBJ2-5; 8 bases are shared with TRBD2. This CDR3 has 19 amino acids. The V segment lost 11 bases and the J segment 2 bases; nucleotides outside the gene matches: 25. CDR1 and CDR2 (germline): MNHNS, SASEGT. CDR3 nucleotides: TGTGCCCCTAGGATAGGGCCGCCCGGGCCTAGCGGGCTACAAGAGACCCAGTACTTC. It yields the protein CAPRIGPPGPSGLQETQYF.

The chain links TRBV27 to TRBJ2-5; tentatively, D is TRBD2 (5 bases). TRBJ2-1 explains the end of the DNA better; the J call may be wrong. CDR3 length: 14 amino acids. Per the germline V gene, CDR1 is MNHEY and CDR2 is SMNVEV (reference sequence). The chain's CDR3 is CASSLSASGNEQFF. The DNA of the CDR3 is TGTGCCAGCAGTTTATCCGCCTCGGGAAATGAGCAGTTCTTC.

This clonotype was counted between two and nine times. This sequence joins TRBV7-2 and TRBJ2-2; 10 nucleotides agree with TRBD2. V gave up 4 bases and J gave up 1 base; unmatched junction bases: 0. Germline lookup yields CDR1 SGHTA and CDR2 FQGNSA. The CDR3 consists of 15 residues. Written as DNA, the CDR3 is TGTGCCAGCAGCTGGACTAGCGGGAACACCGGGGAGCTGTTTTTT. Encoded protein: CASSWTSGNTGELFF.

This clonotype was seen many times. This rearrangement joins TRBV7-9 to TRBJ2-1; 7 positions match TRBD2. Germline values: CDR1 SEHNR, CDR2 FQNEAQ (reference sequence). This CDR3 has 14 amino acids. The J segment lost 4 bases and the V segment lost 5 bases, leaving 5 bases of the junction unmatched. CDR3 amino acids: CASSGLAEYNEQFF. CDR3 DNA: TGTGCCAGCAGCGGGCTAGCGGAATACAATGAGCAGTTCTTC.

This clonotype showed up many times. CDR3 DNA: TGCGCCAGCAGCTGGACTAGCAATGAGCAGTTCTTC. Its protein product is CASSWTSNEQFF. The chain is built from TRBV5-1 and TRBJ2-1; 7 bases map to TRBD2. Trimming at V came to 3 bases and at J to 6 bases, leaving 0 bases not matched to a gene. CDR3 length: 12 residues. CDR1 and CDR2 (germline): SGHRS, YFSETQ.

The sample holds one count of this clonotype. The CDR3 is CASSPGGNSNQPQHF. In DNA, the CDR3 is TGTGCCAGCAGCCCCGGAGGGAATAGCAATCAGCCCCAGCATTTT. The chain links TRBV7-9 to TRBJ1-5; no clear D gene. V gave up 5 bases and J gave up 0 bases, with 11 bases separating them. This CDR3 is 15 amino acids long. In germline, CDR1 is SEHNR, CDR2 FQNEAQ (reference sequence).

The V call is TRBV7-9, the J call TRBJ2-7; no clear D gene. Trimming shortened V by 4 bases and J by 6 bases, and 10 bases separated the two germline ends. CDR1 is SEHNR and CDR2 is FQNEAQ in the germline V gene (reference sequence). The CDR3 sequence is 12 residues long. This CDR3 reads CASSSENAEQYF. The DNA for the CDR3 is TGTGCCAGCAGCTCGGAAAACGCCGAGCAGTACTTC.

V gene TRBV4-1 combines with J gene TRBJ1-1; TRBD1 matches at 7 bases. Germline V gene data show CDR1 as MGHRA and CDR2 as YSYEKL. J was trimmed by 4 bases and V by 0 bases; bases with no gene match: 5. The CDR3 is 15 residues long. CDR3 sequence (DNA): TGCGCCAGCAGCCAAGAGGGGGAGGGGGCCACTGAAGCTTTCTTT. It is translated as CASSQEGEGATEAFF.

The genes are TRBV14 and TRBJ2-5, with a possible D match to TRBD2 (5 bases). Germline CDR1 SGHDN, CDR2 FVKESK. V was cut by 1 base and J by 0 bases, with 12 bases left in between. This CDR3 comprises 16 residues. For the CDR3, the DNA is TGTGCCAGCAGCCAAGGGAGGATTAGGGACCAAGAGACCCAGTACTTC. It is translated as CASSQGRIRDQETQYF.

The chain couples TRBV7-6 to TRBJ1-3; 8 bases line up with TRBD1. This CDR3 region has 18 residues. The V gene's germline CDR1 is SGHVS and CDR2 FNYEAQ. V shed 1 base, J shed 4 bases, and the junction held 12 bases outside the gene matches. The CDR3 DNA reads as TGTGCCAGCAGCTTAGTCTCCGTCCGGGACAGGCAAGGAAACACCATATATTTT. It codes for CASSLVSVRDRQGNTIYF. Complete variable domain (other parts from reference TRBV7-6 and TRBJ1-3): GAGVSQSPRYKVTKRGQDVALRCDPISGHVSLYWYRQALGQGPEFLTYFNYEAQQDKSGLPNDRFSAERPEGSISTLTIQRTEQRDSAMYRCASSLVSVRDRQGNTIYFGEGSWLTVV.

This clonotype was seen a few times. CDR3 coding DNA: TGTGCCAGCAGCTTTGCTGGGTCGGGGCTCAATGAGCAGTTCTTC. Its protein is CASSFAGSGLNEQFF. The genes are TRBV5-6 and TRBJ2-1, with D possibly being TRBD1 or TRBD2 (5 bases each). The CDR3 has 15 residues. V lost 2 bases and J 6 bases, leaving 15 bases between the germline ends. Germline CDR1 SGHDT, CDR2 YYEEEE.

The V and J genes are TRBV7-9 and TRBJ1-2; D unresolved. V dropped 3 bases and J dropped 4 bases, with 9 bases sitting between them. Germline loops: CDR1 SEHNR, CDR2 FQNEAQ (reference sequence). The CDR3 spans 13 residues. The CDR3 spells CASSFTDSYGYTF. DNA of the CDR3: TGTGCCAGCAGCTTCACAGATTCCTATGGCTACACCTTC.

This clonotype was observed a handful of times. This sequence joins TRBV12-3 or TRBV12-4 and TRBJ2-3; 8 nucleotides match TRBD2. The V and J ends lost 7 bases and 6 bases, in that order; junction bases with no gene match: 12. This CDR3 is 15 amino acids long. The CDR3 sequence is CASNLGAGGRDTQYF. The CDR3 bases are TGTGCCAGCAACCTAGGGGCGGGGGGCCGGGATACGCAGTATTTT.

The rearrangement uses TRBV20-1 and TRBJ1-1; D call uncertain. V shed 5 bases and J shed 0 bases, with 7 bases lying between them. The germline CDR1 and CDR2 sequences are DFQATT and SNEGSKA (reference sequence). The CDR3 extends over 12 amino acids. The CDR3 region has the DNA TGCAGTGCTTCCCGGATGAACACTGAAGCTTTCTTT. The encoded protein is CSASRMNTEAFF.

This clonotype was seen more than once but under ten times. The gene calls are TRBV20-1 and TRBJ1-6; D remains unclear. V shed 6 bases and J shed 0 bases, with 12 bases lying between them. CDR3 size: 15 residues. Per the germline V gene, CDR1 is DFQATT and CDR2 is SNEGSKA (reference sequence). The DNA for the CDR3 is TGCAGTGCCCTGCGGGAGAGCTCCTATAATTCACCCCTCCACTTT. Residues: CSALRESSYNSPLHF.

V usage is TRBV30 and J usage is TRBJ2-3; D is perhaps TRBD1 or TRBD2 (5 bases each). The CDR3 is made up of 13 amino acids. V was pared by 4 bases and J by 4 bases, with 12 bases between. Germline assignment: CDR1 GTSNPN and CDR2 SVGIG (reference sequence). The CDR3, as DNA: TGTGCCTGGAATGAGGGGATGCCAGATACGCAGTATTTT. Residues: CAWNEGMPDTQYF.

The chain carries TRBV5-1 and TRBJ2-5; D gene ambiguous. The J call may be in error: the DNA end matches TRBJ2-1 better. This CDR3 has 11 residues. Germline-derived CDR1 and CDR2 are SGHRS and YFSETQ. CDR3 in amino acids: CASSGEPVQFF. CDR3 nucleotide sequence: TGCGCCAGCAGCGGAGAGCCAGTGCAGTTCTTC.

CDR3 amino acids: CASSERGNQPQHF. The DNA of the CDR3 is TGTGCCAGCAGTGAACGGGGCAATCAGCCCCAGCATTTT. V gene TRBV6-1 combines with J gene TRBJ1-5; no clear D. CDR3 length: 13 residues. Trimming shortened V by 2 bases and J by 2 bases, and 4 bases separated the two germline ends. Germline CDR1 MNHNS, CDR2 SASEGT.

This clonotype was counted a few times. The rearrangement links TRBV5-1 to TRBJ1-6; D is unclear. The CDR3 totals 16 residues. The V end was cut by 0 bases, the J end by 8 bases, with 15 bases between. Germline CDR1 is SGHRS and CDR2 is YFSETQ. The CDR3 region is CASSLVGSKVDSPLHF. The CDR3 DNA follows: TGCGCCAGCAGCTTGGTGGGATCCAAGGTGGATTCACCCCTCCACTTT.

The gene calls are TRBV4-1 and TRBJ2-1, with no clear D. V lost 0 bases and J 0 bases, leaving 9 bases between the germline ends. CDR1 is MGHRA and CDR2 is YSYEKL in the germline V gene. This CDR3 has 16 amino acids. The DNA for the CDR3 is TGCGCCAGCAGCCAAGAGGCCCTGAGCTCCTACAATGAGCAGTTCTTC. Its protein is CASSQEALSSYNEQFF.

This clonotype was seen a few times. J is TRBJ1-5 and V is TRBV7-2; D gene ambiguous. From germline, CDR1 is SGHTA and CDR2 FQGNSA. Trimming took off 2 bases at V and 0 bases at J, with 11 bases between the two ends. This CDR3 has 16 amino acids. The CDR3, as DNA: TGTGCCAGCAGCTTATCTGGAGCCTATAGCAATCAGCCCCAGCATTTT. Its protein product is CASSLSGAYSNQPQHF. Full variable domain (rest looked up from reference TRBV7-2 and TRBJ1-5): GAGVSQSPSNKVTEKGKDVELRCDPISGHTALYWYRQSLGQGLEFLIYFQGNSAPDKSGLPSDRFSAERTGGSVSTLTIQRTQQEDSAVYLCASSLSGAYSNQPQHFGDGTRLSIL.

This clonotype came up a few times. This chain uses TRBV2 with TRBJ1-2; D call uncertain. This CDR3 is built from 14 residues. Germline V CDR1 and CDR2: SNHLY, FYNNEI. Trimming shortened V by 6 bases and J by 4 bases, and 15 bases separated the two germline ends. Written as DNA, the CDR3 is TGTGCCAGCAGGGTTGAACTGGGTGGCTATGGCTACACCTTC. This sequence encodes CASRVELGGYGYTF.

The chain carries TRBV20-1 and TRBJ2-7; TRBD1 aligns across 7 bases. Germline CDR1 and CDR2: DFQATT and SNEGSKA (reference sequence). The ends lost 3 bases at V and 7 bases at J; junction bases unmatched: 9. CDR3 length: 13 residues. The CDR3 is CSARLETGREQYF. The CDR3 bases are TGCAGTGCTAGGCTCGAGACAGGGCGGGAGCAGTACTTC.